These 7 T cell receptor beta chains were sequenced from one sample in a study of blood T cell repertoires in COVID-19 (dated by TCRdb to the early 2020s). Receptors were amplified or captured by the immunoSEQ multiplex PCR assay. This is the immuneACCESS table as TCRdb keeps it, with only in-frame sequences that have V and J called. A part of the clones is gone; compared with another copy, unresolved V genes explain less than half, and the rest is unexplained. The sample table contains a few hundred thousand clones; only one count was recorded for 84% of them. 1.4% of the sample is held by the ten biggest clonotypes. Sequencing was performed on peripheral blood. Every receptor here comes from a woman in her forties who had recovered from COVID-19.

The CDR3 sequence is CASSVQGVAGANVLTF. In DNA form, the CDR3 reads TGTGCCAGCAGTGTACAGGGTGTAGCTGGGGCCAACGTCCTGACTTTC. This sequence joins TRBV6-1 and TRBJ2-6, with D possibly being TRBD1 (6 bases). Trimming shortened V by 4 bases and J by 2 bases, and 12 bases separated the two germline ends. Germline CDR1 is MNHNS and CDR2 is SASEGT. The CDR3 covers 16 residues.

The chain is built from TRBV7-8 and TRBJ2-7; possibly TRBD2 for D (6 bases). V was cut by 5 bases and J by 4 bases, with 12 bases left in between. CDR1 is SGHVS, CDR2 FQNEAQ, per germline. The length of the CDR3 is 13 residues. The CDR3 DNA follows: TGTGCCAGCAGCCGGCGGGACGGGTACGAGCAGTACTTC. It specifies CASSRRDGYEQYF. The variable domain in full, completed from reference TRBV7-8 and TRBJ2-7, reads GAGVSQSPRYKVAKRGQDVALRCDPISGHVSLFWYQQALGQGPEFLTYFQNEAQLDKSGLPSDRFFAERPEGSVSTLKIQRTQQEDSAVYLCASSRRDGYEQYFGPGTRLTVT.

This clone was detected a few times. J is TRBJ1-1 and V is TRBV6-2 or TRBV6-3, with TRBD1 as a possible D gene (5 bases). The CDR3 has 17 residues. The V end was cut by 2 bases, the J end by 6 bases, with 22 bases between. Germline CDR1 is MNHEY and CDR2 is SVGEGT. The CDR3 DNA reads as TGTGCCAGCAGTTACGTGGAGCGGGCAGGGAGAGGAGCTGAAGCTTTCTTT. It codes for CASSYVERAGRGAEAFF.

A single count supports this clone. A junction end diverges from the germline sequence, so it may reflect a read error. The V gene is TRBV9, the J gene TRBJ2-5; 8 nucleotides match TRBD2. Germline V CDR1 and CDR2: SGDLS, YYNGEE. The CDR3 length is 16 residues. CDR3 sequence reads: CASSQRGGGIQDTQYF. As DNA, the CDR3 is TGTGCCAGCTCCCAACGGGGCGGGGGGATACAAGATACCCAGTACTTC.

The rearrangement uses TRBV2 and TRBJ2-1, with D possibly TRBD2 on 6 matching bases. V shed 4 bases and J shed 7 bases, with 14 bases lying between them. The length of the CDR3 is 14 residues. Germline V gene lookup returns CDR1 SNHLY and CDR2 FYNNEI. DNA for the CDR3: TGTGCCAGCAGTGGATCGGGGGACGGGAATGAGCAGTTCTTC. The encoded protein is CASSGSGDGNEQFF.

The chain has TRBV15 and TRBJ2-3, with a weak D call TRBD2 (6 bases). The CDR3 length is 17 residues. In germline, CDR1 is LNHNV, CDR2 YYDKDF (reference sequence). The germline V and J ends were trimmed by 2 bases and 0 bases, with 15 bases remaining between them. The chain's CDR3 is CATSRSLPGESTDTQYF. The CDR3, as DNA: TGTGCCACCAGCAGATCATTACCGGGGGAGAGCACAGATACGCAGTATTTT. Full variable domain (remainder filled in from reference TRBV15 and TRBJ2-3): DAMVIQNPRYQVTQFGKPVTLSCSQTLNHNVMYWYQQKSSQAPKLLFHYYDKDFNNEADTPDNFQSRRPNTSFCFLDIRSPGLGDTAMYLCATSRSLPGESTDTQYFGPGTRLTVL.

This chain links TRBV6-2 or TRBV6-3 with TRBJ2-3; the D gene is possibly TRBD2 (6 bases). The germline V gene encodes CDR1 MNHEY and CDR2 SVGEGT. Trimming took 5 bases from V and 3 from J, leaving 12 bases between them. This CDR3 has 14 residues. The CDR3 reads CASSPSSATDTQYF. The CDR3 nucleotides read TGTGCCAGCAGTCCATCTAGCGCAACAGATACGCAGTATTTT.